Detailed here is one TCR beta chain. The sample originates from a study of blood T cell repertoires in COVID-19. The overall study: Donors in the United States, Italy and Spain gave samples during acute or convalescent COVID-19. PBMCs, B-cell-depleted T cells, or T cells provided the cDNA or gDNA that made up the material.

Measured with immunoSEQ multiplex PCR; TCRdb has only the in-frame clones, and not every one. The sample carries about 80,000 clones, around 78% recorded once. The CDR3 runs 16 residues. Trimming removed 4 bases from V and 1 base from J, with 13 bases in between. Germline V CDR1 and CDR2: LNHNV, YYDKDF (reference sequence). Sequencing used peripheral blood. This clonotype originated in a man in his 60s with COVID-19, enrolled during active disease. The rearrangement links TRBV15 to TRBJ2-2; D gene ambiguous. CDR3 nucleotide sequence: TGTGCCACCAGCACCTTTCCTACAGAGAACACCGGGGAGCTGTTTTTT. This codes for CATSTFPTENTGELFF.